This TCR beta chain originates from a study of long-term antiretroviral therapy in people with HIV. Across the study: It was about a decade before the 2015 immediate-ART recommendation that the earliest samples were taken.

A minimum of one pre-ART and two post-ART PBMC samples existed for each donor. Germline-derived CDR1 and CDR2 are SQVTM and ANQGSEA. The CDR3 covers 14 residues. Trimming took 1 base from V and 3 from J; bases not matched to a gene: 3. Researchers report immunoSEQ v3.0 was run at survey level. Sequencing was designed to cover roughly 40,000-50,000 T-cell genomes in each sample. Some clones are missing from TCRdb's copy, which holds only in-frame ones; the method was immunoSEQ multiplex PCR. The sample shows approximately 41,000 clones, around 75% of them seen only once. Study results and limitations: Across all time points, the repertoire was dominated by clones that expanded before ART.

Sample share makes this clone large. What it recognizes is unknown. The same CDR3 arises from other DNA sequences in this sample as well. This receptor was taken from a man aged 18 to 30 with HIV. The rearrangement joins TRBV29-1 to TRBJ2-7; 10 bases map to TRBD1. The starting material was unsorted PBMCs, obtained 1.5 years after starting antiretroviral therapy. CDR3 nucleotide sequence: TGCAGCGTTGAAGTAGGGGACAGGGGCTACGAGCAGTACTTC. Its translation is CSVEVGDRGYEQYF.